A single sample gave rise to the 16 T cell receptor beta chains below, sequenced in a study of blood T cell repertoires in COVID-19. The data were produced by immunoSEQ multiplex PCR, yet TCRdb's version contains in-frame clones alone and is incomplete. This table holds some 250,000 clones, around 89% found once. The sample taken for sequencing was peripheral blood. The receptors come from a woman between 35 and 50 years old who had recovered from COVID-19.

CDR3 DNA sequence: TGTGCCAGCTCCCCTCGGACAGTGAACACTGAAGCTTTCTTT. This translates into CASSPRTVNTEAFF. This rearrangement joins TRBV18 to TRBJ1-1; the D gene is possibly TRBD1 (6 bases). Trimming stripped 6 bases from V and 0 bases from J, with 11 bases between. The CDR3 runs 14 residues. CDR1 KGHSH and CDR2 LQKENI come from the germline V gene.

The CDR3 nucleotides read TGTGCCTGGAGTCGTCTAGCGGGGGGAACTTACAATGAGCAGTTCTTC. Amino acids: CAWSRLAGGTYNEQFF. This sequence joins TRBV30 and TRBJ2-1; 11 positions agree with TRBD2. Germline V gene sequence: CDR1 GTSNPN, CDR2 SVGIG (reference sequence). The trim removed 2 bases at V and 4 bases at J, leaving 7 bases unmatched. This CDR3 has 16 amino acids.

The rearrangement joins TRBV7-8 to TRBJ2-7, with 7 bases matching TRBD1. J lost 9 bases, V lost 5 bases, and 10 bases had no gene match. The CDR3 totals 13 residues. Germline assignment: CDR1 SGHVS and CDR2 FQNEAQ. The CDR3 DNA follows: TGTGCCAGCAGCCCCGGACAGGTACACGGGCAGTACGTC. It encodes CASSPGQVHGQYV.

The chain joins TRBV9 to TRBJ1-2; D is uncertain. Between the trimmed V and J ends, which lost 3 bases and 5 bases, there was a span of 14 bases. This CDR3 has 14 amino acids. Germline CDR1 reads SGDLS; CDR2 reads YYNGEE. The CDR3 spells CASSASPGGYGYTF. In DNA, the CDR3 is TGTGCCAGCAGCGCATCGCCAGGTGGATATGGCTACACCTTC.

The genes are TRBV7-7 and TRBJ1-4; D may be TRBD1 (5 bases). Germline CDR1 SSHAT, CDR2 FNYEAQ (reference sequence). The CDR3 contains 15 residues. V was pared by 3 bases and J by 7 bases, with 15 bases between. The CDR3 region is CASSFSGAVGEKLFF. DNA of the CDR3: TGTGCCAGCAGCTTTTCTGGGGCAGTTGGTGAAAAACTGTTTTTT. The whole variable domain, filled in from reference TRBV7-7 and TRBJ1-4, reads GAGVSQSPRYKVTKRGQDVTLRCDPISSHATLYWYQQALGQGPEFLTYFNYEAQPDKSGLPSDRFSAERPEGSISTLTIQRTEQRDSAMYRCASSFSGAVGEKLFFGSGTQLSVL.

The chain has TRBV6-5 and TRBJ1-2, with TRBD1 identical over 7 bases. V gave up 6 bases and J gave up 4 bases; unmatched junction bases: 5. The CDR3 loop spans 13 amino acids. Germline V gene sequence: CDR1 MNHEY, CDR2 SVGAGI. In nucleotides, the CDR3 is TGTGCCAGCAGGCCGACAGGGTTCTATGGCTACACCTTC. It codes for CASRPTGFYGYTF.

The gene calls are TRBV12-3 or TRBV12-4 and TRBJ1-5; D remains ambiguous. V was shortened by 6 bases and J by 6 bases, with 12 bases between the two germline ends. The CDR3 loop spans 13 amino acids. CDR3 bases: TGTGCCAGCAGACAGACACGGGGTCAGCCCCAGCATTTT. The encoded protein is CASRQTRGQPQHF.

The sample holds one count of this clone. CDR3: CSAPRDYGYTF. The CDR3 DNA is TGCAGCGCCCCCAGGGACTATGGCTACACCTTC. V usage is TRBV29-1 and J usage is TRBJ1-2; weak D call: TRBD1 (5 bases). This CDR3 comprises 11 residues. V was pared by 7 bases and J by 3 bases, with 9 bases between. The germline gives CDR1 SQVTM, CDR2 ANQGSEA.

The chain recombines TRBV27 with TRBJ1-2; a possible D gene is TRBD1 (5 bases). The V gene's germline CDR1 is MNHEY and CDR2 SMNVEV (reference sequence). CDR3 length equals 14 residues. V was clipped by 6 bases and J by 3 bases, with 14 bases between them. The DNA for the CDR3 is TGTGCCAGCAGCCCGGACATGGGGCACTATGGCTACACCTTC. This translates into CASSPDMGHYGYTF.

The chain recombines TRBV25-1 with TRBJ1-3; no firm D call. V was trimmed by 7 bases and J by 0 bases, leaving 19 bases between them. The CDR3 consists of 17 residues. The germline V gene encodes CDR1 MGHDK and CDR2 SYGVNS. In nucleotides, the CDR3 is TGTGCCAGCACCCACCTCGGGGAATTCGGCTCTGGAAACACCATATATTTT. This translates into CASTHLGEFGSGNTIYF.

CDR3 sequence reads: CASSSEDTQYF. CDR3 DNA sequence: TGTGCCAGCAGCAGTGAGGATACGCAGTATTTT. This chain uses TRBV21-1 with TRBJ2-3; the D call of TRBD2 is as the table states it, not checked on the DNA. TRBV21-1 is listed as a pseudogene. The CDR3 sequence is 11 residues long.

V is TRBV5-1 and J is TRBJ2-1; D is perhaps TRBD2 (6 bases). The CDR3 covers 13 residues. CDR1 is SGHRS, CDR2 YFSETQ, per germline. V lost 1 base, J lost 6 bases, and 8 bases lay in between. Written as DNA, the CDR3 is TGCGCCAGCAGCTTGTTCGGGGGCAATGAGCAGTTCTTC. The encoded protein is CASSLFGGNEQFF. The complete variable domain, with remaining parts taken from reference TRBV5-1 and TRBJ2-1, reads KAGVTQTPRYLIKTRGQQVTLSCSPISGHRSVSWYQQTPGQGLQFLFEYFSETQRNKGNFPGRFSGRQFSNSRSEMNVSTLELGDSALYLCASSLFGGNEQFFGPGTRLTVL.

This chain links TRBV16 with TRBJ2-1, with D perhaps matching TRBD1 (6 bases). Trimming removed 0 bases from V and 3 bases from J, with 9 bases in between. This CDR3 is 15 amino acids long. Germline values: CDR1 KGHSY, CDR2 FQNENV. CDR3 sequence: CASSQSPDSYNEQFF. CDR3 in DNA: TGTGCCAGCAGCCAATCCCCGGACAGCTACAATGAGCAGTTCTTC.

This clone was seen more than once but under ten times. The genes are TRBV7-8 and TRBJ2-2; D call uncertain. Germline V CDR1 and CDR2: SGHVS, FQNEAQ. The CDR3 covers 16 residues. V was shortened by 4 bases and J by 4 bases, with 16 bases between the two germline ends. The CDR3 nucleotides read TGTGCCAGCAGCTCTAGGCGGATCCCGGGCACCGGGGAGCTGTTTTTT. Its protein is CASSSRRIPGTGELFF. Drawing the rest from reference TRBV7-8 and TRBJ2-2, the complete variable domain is GAGVSQSPRYKVAKRGQDVALRCDPISGHVSLFWYQQALGQGPEFLTYFQNEAQLDKSGLPSDRFFAERPEGSVSTLKIQRTQQEDSAVYLCASSSRRIPGTGELFFGEGSRLTVL.

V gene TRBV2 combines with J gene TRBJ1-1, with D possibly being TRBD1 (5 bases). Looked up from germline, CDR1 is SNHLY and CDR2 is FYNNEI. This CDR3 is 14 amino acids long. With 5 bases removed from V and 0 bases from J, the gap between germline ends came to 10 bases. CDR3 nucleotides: TGTGCCAGCAGTAAGGGGTCCGTGAACACTGAAGCTTTCTTT. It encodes CASSKGSVNTEAFF.

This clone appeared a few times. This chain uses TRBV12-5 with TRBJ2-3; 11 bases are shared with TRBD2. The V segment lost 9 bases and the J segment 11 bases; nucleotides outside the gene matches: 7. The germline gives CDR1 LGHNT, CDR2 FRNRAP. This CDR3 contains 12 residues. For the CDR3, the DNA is TGTGCTAGCACCGGGACTAGCGGTAAGCAGTATTTT. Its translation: CASTGTSGKQYF.